The 5 T cell receptor beta chains below were found in one sample sequenced in a study of shared clonotypes between healthy human individuals. Method: immunoSEQ multiplex PCR; TCRdb's copy keeps in-frame clones and lacks some. The top ten clones hold about 12% of a sample with about 490,000 clones, roughly 80% of them seen once. The sequenced material came from PBMCs. The receptors here all came from a woman in her forties in good health. Some clones in this sample may be carry-over from other donors' samples.

The V gene is TRBV5-6, the J gene TRBJ2-5, with D maybe TRBD1 (5 bases). The ends were cut back, 9 bases at V and 1 base at J, with 16 bases in the middle. This CDR3 comprises 14 residues. CDR1 is SGHDT and CDR2 is YYEEEE in the germline V gene. CDR3 amino acids: CATYLGQLQETQYF. The CDR3 DNA sequence: TGTGCCACCTACCTGGGGCAGCTCCAAGAGACCCAGTACTTC. Together with reference TRBV5-6 and TRBJ2-5, the CDR3 gives the full variable domain: DAGVTQSPTHLIKTRGQQVTLRCSPKSGHDTVSWYQQALGQGPQFIFQYYEEEERQRGNFPDRFSGHQFPNYSSELNVNALLLGDSALYLCATYLGQLQETQYFGPGTRLLVL.

On this clone itself: Only one base separates this from a far larger clonotype, so it likely reflects a read error. The V gene is TRBV11-2, the J gene TRBJ1-5, with D tentatively TRBD1 (6 bases). The germline V gene encodes CDR1 SGHAT and CDR2 FQNNGV. Trimming shortened V by 3 bases and J by 6 bases, and 18 bases separated the two germline ends. The CDR3 totals 16 residues. Here the CDR3 reads CASSFGGVGGAQPQHF. The CDR3, as DNA: TGTGCCAGCAGCTTTGGGGGAGTGGGGGGCGCTCAGCCCCAGCATTTT.

This chain connects TRBV5-4 to TRBJ2-3, with TRBD2 identical over 7 bases. V was pared by 0 bases and J by 0 bases, with 1 base of the junction left unmatched. The CDR3 is made up of 15 amino acids. Germline V lookup: CDR1 SGHNT, CDR2 YYREEE (reference sequence). This chain's CDR3 is CASSLGLASTDTQYF. DNA for the CDR3: TGTGCCAGCAGCTTGGGACTAGCAAGCACAGATACGCAGTATTTT.

The rearrangement uses TRBV10-3 and TRBJ2-7; TRBD1 agrees at 9 bases. J was trimmed by 6 bases and V by 10 bases; bases with no gene match: 13. The CDR3 is 14 amino acids. Germline V gene data show CDR1 as ENHRY and CDR2 as SYGVKD. The CDR3 DNA reads TGTGCCACCAGAAAAACAGGGGGCGAGGGCGAGCAGTACTTC. The encoded protein is CATRKTGGEGEQYF.

The CDR3 spells CASSLEYSAYEQYF. CDR3 DNA sequence: TGCGCCAGCAGCCTGGAGTACTCCGCCTACGAGCAGTACTTC. The rearrangement joins TRBV5-1 to TRBJ2-7; no clear D. CDR1 SGHRS and CDR2 YFSETQ come from the germline V gene. The CDR3 is 14 residues long. V gave up 4 bases and J gave up 2 bases, with 13 bases separating them.